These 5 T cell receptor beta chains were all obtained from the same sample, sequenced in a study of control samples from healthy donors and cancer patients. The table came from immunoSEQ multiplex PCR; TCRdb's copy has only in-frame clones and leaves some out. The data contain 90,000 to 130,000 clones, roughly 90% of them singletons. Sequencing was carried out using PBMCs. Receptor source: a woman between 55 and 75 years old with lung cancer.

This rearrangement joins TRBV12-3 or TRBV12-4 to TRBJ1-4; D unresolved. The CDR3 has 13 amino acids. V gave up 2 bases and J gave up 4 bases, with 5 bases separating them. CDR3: CASSLQDNEKLFF. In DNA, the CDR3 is TGTGCCAGCAGTTTACAGGATAATGAAAAACTGTTTTTT.

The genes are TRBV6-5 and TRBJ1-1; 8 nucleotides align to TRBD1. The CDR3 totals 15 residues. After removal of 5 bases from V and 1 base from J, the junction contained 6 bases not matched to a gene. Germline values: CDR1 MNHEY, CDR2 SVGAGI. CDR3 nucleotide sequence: TGTGCCAGCAGTCCCCCAGGGGGCTGGAACACTGAAGCTTTCTTT. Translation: CASSPPGGWNTEAFF.

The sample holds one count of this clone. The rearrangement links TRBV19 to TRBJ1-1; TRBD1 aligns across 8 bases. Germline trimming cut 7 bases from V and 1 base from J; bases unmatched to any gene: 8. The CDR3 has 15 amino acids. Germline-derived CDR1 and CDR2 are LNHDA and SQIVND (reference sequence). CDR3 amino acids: CASTDSGQGNTEAFF. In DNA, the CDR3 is TGTGCCAGTACCGATTCAGGACAGGGGAACACTGAAGCTTTCTTT.

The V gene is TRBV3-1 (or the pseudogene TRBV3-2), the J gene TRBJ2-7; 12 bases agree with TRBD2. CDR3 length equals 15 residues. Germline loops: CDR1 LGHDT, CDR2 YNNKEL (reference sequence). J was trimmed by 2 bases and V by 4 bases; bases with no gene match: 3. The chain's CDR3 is CASSPSGRGPYEQYF. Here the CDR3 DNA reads TGTGCCAGCAGCCCTAGCGGGAGGGGACCCTACGAGCAGTACTTC.

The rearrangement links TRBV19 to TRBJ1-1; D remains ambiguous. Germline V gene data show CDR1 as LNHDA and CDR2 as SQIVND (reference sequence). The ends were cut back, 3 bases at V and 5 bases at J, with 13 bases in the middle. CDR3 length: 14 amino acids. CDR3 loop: CASSISNMRTEAFF. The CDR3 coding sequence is TGTGCCAGTAGTATTTCGAACATGCGAACTGAAGCTTTCTTT.